This T cell receptor (beta chain) originates from a study of PD-1 blockade in classical Hodgkin lymphoma. TCRdb's table, derived via immunoSEQ multiplex PCR, lists solely in-frame clones and lacks some. The top ten hold roughly 24% of the sample, which has around 12,000 clones, more than 65% seen once. Turning to this clone: Antigen: not known.

Exposure to brentuximab vedotin varied, and each patient had relapsed following autologous stem cell transplantation. Thawed PBMCs were subjected to magnetic negative selection, which yielded isolated CD8+ T cells. The V end was cut by 8 bases, the J end by 4 bases, with 12 bases between. CDR1 MNHEY and CDR2 SVGAGI come from the germline V gene. This CDR3 region has 12 residues. Findings and limits, study-wide: Baseline TCR diversity was reportedly lower in newly diagnosed patients than healthy donors. Underlying causes for the observed repertoire differences were not defined, possibly disease activity or prior therapy. Exclusion covered patients beginning nivolumab under 1 year post-ASCT.

The chain has TRBV6-5 and TRBJ2-7, with D possibly being TRBD2 (5 bases). The receptor was isolated from a human donor with classical Hodgkin lymphoma. The input for sequencing was CD8+ T cells from blood, taken at baseline. CDR3 in DNA: TGTGCCAGCCAAAACCCGGGATACGAGCAGTACTTC. Translation gives CASQNPGYEQYF.